The clone carrying this TCR beta chain showed up just once. The antigen remains undetermined. A read error may produce the germline difference seen at one junction end. The data were taken from a study of identical twins. TCRdb recomputed calls from the 5' RACE reads with MiXCR, one row per CDR3 protein. The table shows more than 350,000 distinct CDR3 sequences, with around 9% occurring only once. Broader study findings: Less excess twin sharing appeared in beta out-of-frame sequences. Carriage of fewer insertions was seen in abundant cord blood beta clonotypes, whereas memory repertoires showed none.

Germline V lookup: CDR1 KGHDR, CDR2 SFDVKD. This CDR3 contains 16 residues. The clonotype comes from a woman between 45 and 60 years old in good health. Sequencing was carried out using naive T cells sorted from blood. V and J are TRBV24-1 and TRBJ2-3; possibly TRBD1 or TRBD2 for D (5 bases each). The CDR3 loop is CATSDRDGISRDTQYF. The CDR3 nucleotides read TGTGCCACCAGTGATCGGGACGGAATTAGCAGAGATACGCAGTATTTT.